This is a list of T cell receptor beta chains from one sample in a study of long-term antiretroviral therapy in people with HIV. The data were produced by immunoSEQ multiplex PCR, yet TCRdb's version contains in-frame clones alone and is incomplete. The data contain under 25,000 clones, about 70% of them seen just once; the ten biggest clones take up roughly a tenth. This specimen was unsorted PBMCs, taken 0.5 years before starting antiretroviral therapy. The receptors were gathered from a man aged 18 to 30 with HIV. CDR3s include the opening cysteine and the closing phenylalanine or tryptophan. The order of the fields is V gene, D gene, clone size, J gene, CDR3 DNA, CDR3 protein. D genes are given only for firm matches. Part of the rows lack a size; the others show once, few, many or a class for expanded clones.

V: TRBV7-6
D: .
size: .
J: TRBJ1-5
DNA: TGTGCCAGCAGCTCTGGATGGAATCAGCCCCAGCATTTT
CDR3: CASSSGWNQPQHF

V: TRBV19
D: .
size: .
J: TRBJ1-2
DNA: .
CDR3: CASSFGTGAFGTF

V: TRBV7-9
D: TRBD2
size: .
J: TRBJ2-1
DNA: TGTGCCAGCAGCTTAGCTGGCGGGAGGGACTACAATGAGCAGTTCTTC
CDR3: CASSLAGGRDYNEQFF

V: TRBV9
D: .
size: .
J: TRBJ2-1
DNA: TGTGCCAGCAGCGTAACTCCACTTCCACCCTACAATGAGCAGTTCTTC
CDR3: CASSVTPLPPYNEQFF

V: TRBV6-4
D: .
size: once
J: TRBJ2-1
DNA: TGTGCCAGTGCACTGGATAGCGCCAATGAGCAGTTCTTC
CDR3: CASALDSANEQFF

V: TRBV27
D: TRBD2
size: .
J: TRBJ2-7
DNA: TGTGCCAGCAGCTATACTAGCGCTAACTACGAGCAGTACTTC
CDR3: CASSYTSANYEQYF

V: TRBV27
D: .
size: .
J: TRBJ2-1
DNA: TGTGCCAGCAGCAGCCCCGCGGGGGCCCTAAATGAGCAGTTCTTC
CDR3: CASSSPAGALNEQFF

V: TRBV7-8
D: .
size: .
J: TRBJ2-6
DNA: TGTGCCAGCAGCTTTTCCCGGCCTGGGGCCAACGTCCTGACTTTC
CDR3: CASSFSRPGANVLTF

V: TRBV5-1
D: .
size: .
J: TRBJ1-1
DNA: TGCGCCAGCAGCTGGATGGACCCGGGGGATACTGAAGCTTTCTTT
CDR3: CASSWMDPGDTEAFF

V: TRBV27
D: .
size: .
J: TRBJ1-1
DNA: TGTGCCAGCAGTTTAGGGTCGGTCGGCTACACTGAAGCTTTCTTT
CDR3: CASSLGSVGYTEAFF

V: TRBV5-1
D: TRBD2
size: .
J: TRBJ2-1
DNA: TGCGCCAGCAGCTTGGGGCTAGCGGGCTTAGATGAGCAGTTCTTC
CDR3: CASSLGLAGLDEQFF

V: TRBV18
D: .
size: .
J: TRBJ1-2
DNA: TGTGCCAGCTCACCGGGGGGGGTGAGCTATGGCTACACCTTC
CDR3: CASSPGGVSYGYTF

V: TRBV5-1
D: .
size: few
J: TRBJ2-1
DNA: TGCGCCAGCAGCTTGGCTAGCTCCTACAATGAGCAGTTCTTC
CDR3: CASSLASSYNEQFF

V: TRBV23-1
D: TRBD1
size: few
J: TRBJ1-2
DNA: TGCGCCAGCAGTCACCCTGACAGGGGGGGAAGCTATGGCTACACCTTC
CDR3: CASSHPDRGGSYGYTF

V: TRBV14
D: .
size: .
J: TRBJ2-1
DNA: TGTGCCAGCAGCGTATACAGGGATCCGTATGATGAGCAGTTCTTC
CDR3: CASSVYRDPYDEQFF

V: TRBV4-1
D: TRBD1
size: .
J: TRBJ1-1
DNA: TGCGCCAGCAGCGCAGACAGGGGAATGAACACTGAAGCTTTCTTT
CDR3: CASSADRGMNTEAFF

V: TRBV14
D: TRBD1
size: .
J: TRBJ2-7
DNA: TGTGCCAGCAGTTTGAGGGGACAGGGCCCCTACGAGCAGTACTTC
CDR3: CASSLRGQGPYEQYF

V: TRBV7-3
D: .
size: .
J: TRBJ2-7
DNA: TGTGCCAGCAGCTTAAACGGCTACGAGCAGTACTTC
CDR3: CASSLNGYEQYF

V: TRBV6-5
D: .
size: .
J: TRBJ1-1
DNA: TGTGCCAGCGAAAATCGCAACACTGAAGCTTTCTTT
CDR3: CASENRNTEAFF

V: TRBV6-5
D: .
size: .
J: TRBJ2-7
DNA: TGTGCCAGCAGTTACTCGAACACCTTCTACGAGCAGTACTTC
CDR3: CASSYSNTFYEQYF

V: TRBV23-1
D: .
size: .
J: TRBJ2-1
DNA: TGCGCCAGCAGTCAAAGGGTCGCGTACAATGAGCAGTTCTTC
CDR3: CASSQRVAYNEQFF

V: TRBV7-9
D: TRBD1
size: large
J: TRBJ2-1
DNA: TGTGCCAGCAGCCCAAGGACAGGGGCCCCCAATGAGCAGTTCTTC
CDR3: CASSPRTGAPNEQFF

V: TRBV5-6
D: .
size: .
J: TRBJ2-7
DNA: TGTGCCAGCAGCCGGGGCGCGGGGGAGCAGTACTTC
CDR3: CASSRGAGEQYF

V: TRBV19
D: .
size: .
J: TRBJ1-5
DNA: TGTGCCAGCTCTAACCAAAAGAAGGGTAGCAATCAGCCCCAGCATTTT
CDR3: CASSNQKKGSNQPQHF

V: TRBV9
D: .
size: .
J: TRBJ2-2
DNA: TGTGCCAGCAGCGTAGAAGCAGGGACGTGGACCGGGGAGCTGTTTTTT
CDR3: CASSVEAGTWTGELFF

V: TRBV28
D: .
size: .
J: TRBJ2-7
DNA: TGTGCCAGCAGGTCGGACTCTTCCTACGAGCAGTACTTC
CDR3: CASRSDSSYEQYF

V: TRBV21-1
D: .
size: .
J: TRBJ2-3
DNA: TGTGCCAGCAGGAAAGGACTAGCGGGAGCGAATACGCAGTATTTT
CDR3: CASRKGLAGANTQYF

V: TRBV19
D: .
size: once
J: TRBJ2-3
DNA: TGTGCCAGTAGTACGCTCGTGCAGGTTCGGATAGATACGCAGTATTTT
CDR3: CASSTLVQVRIDTQYF

V: TRBV6-1
D: .
size: .
J: TRBJ1-1
DNA: TGTGCCGGAGGAGACGTCGGGTGGGCTGAAGCTTTCTTT
CDR3: CAGGDVGWAEAFF

V: TRBV10-3
D: TRBD2
size: .
J: TRBJ2-3
DNA: TGTGCCATCAGGGGGGCCCCTCTAGCAGGCGGGAGGGCCGGAGATACGCAGTATTTT
CDR3: CAIRGAPLAGGRAGDTQYF

V: TRBV7-6
D: .
size: few
J: TRBJ2-7
DNA: TGTGCCAGCAGCTTAACTGACTCCTACGAGCAGTACTTC
CDR3: CASSLTDSYEQYF

V: TRBV28
D: .
size: once
J: TRBJ1-2
DNA: TGTGCCAGCAGCTTGGGTTCGGGGAACTATGGCTACACCTTC
CDR3: CASSLGSGNYGYTF

V: TRBV2
D: .
size: .
J: TRBJ1-5
DNA: TGTGCCAGCAGCCTCTTACAGCAGCCCCAGCATTTT
CDR3: CASSLLQQPQHF

V: TRBV6-1
D: .
size: once
J: TRBJ1-2
DNA: TGTGCCAGTACGGCCAAACAGATTGGCTACACCTTC
CDR3: CASTAKQIGYTF

V: TRBV4-2
D: .
size: .
J: TRBJ2-1
DNA: TGTGCCAGCAGCCAAGCTGGAGGGGGGGATGGCAATGAGCAGTTCTTC
CDR3: CASSQAGGGDGNEQFF

V: TRBV5-1
D: .
size: .
J: TRBJ1-5
DNA: TGCGCCAGCAGCTTTAGGGGAGGCAATCAGCCCCAGCATTTT
CDR3: CASSFRGGNQPQHF

V: TRBV29-1
D: TRBD2
size: .
J: TRBJ2-5
DNA: TGCAGCGGCACTAGCGGGGGGTCAGAGACCCAGTACTTC
CDR3: CSGTSGGSETQYF

V: TRBV7-2
D: .
size: .
J: TRBJ1-1
DNA: TGTGCCAGCAGCTTAGGTCTAAACATGAACACTGAAGCTTTCTTT
CDR3: CASSLGLNMNTEAFF

V: TRBV9
D: .
size: once
J: TRBJ2-3
DNA: TGTGCCAGCAGCGTAGGCTGGGTACGGAGCACAGATACGCAGTATTTT
CDR3: CASSVGWVRSTDTQYF

V: TRBV12-1
D: .
size: .
J: TRBJ1-1
DNA: TGTGCCAGCAGACCGACCTGGGAAGCTTTCTTT
CDR3: CASRPTWEAFF

V: TRBV18
D: TRBD1
size: few
J: TRBJ2-7
DNA: TGTGCCAGCTCAATAGACAGGGGACTTTACGAGCAGTACTTC
CDR3: CASSIDRGLYEQYF

V: TRBV25-1
D: .
size: .
J: TRBJ2-7
DNA: TGTGCCAGCAGTGAGTCCTACGAGCAGTACTTC
CDR3: CASSESYEQYF

V: TRBV10-3
D: .
size: .
J: TRBJ2-6
DNA: TGTGCCACCGCCAAGATCGAGTATGGGGCCAACGTCCTGACTTTC
CDR3: CATAKIEYGANVLTF

V: TRBV10-3
D: .
size: .
J: TRBJ1-1
DNA: TGTGCCATCCAGGGGACCGACAGCGAACAGACTGAAGCTTTCTTT
CDR3: CAIQGTDSEQTEAFF

V: TRBV12-5
D: .
size: few
J: TRBJ1-3
DNA: TGTGCTAGTGGTTTGGTAGGAAACACCATATATTTT
CDR3: CASGLVGNTIYF

V: TRBV28
D: .
size: .
J: TRBJ2-5
DNA: TGTGCCAGCAGTTTGCGGGACAGACCTGGCCAAGAGACCCAGTACTTC
CDR3: CASSLRDRPGQETQYF

V: TRBV15
D: .
size: .
J: TRBJ1-6
DNA: TGTGCCACCAGCGGGACCCTAGATTCACCCCTCCACTTT
CDR3: CATSGTLDSPLHF

V: TRBV27
D: .
size: .
J: TRBJ2-1
DNA: TGTGCCAGCAGTCCCTCGACTTGGTATTCCTCCTACAATGAGCAGTTCTTC
CDR3: CASSPSTWYSSYNEQFF

V: TRBV11-2
D: .
size: .
J: TRBJ2-7
DNA: TGTGCCAGCAGCTTAGAGAGGCTGGCCCGCGAGCAGTACTTC
CDR3: CASSLERLAREQYF